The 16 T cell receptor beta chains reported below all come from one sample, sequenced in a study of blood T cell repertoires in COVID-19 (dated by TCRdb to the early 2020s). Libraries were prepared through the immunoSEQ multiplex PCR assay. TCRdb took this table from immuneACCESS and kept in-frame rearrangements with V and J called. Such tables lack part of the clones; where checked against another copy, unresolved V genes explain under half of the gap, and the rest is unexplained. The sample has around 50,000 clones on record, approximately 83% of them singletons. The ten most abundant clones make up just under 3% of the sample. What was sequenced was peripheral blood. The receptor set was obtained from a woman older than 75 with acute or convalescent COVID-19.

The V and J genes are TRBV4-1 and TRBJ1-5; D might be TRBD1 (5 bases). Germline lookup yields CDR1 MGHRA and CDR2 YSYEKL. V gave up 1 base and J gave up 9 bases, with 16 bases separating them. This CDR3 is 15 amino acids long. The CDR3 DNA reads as TGCGCCAGCAGCCAAGGGGGGACCCCTAGCGTGCCCCAGCATTTT. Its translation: CASSQGGTPSVPQHF.

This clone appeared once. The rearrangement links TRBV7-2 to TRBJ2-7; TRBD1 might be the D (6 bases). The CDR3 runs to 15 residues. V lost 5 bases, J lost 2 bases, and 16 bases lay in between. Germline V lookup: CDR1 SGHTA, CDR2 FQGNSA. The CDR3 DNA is TGTGCCAGCAGCCAAACTCCAACAGGGACCTACGAGCAGTACTTC. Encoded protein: CASSQTPTGTYEQYF.

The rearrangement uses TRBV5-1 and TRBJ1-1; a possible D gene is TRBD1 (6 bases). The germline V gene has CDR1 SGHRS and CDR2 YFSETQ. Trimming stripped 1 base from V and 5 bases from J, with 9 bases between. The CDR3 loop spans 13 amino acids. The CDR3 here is CASSLTGRTEAFF. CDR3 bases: TGCGCCAGCAGCTTGACAGGGAGAACTGAAGCTTTCTTT.

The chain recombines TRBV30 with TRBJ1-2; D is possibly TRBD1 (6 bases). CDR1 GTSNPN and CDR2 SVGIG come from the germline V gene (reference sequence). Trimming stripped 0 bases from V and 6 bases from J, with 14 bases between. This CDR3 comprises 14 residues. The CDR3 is CAWSVGQGLHGYTF. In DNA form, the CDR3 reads TGTGCCTGGAGTGTTGGGCAGGGGTTACATGGCTACACCTTC.

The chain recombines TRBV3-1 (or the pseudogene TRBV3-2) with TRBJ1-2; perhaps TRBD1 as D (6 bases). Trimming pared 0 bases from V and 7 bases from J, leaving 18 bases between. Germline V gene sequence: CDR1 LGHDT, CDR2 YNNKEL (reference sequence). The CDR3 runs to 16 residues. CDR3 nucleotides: TGTGCCAGCAGCCAAGATGGAGTGGGGGGGCCAGCTGGCTACACCTTC. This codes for CASSQDGVGGPAGYTF.

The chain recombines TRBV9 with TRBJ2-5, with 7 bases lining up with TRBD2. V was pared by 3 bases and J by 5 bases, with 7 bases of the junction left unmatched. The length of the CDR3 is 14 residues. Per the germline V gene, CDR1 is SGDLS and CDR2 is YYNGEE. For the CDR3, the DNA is TGTGCCAGCAGCGCCGGGACTATCAGGGAGACCCAGTACTTC. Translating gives CASSAGTIRETQYF.

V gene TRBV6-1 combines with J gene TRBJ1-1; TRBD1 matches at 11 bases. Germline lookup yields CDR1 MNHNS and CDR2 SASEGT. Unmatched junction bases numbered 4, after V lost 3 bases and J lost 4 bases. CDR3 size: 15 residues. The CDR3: CASSEWTGGGTEAFF. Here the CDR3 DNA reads TGTGCCAGCAGTGAGTGGACAGGGGGCGGCACTGAAGCTTTCTTT.

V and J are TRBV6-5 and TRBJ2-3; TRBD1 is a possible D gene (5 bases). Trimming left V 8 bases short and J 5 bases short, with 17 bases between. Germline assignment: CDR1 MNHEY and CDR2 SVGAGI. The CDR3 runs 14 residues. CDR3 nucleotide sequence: TGTGCCAGCGACGTATGGCAGGGCGTAGATACGCAGTATTTT. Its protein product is CASDVWQGVDTQYF.

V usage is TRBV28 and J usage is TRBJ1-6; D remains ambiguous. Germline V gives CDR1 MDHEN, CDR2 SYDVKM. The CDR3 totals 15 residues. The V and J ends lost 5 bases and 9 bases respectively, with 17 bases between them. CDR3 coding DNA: TGTGCCAGCAGTCCTCCCCGCTTGAATAGTTCACCCCTCCACTTT. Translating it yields CASSPPRLNSSPLHF.

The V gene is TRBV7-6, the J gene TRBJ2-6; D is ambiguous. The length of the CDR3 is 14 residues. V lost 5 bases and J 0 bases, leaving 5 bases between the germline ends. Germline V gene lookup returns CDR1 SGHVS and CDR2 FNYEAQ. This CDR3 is CASSLRSGANVLTF. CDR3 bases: TGTGCCAGCAGCCTCCGCTCTGGGGCCAACGTCCTGACTTTC.

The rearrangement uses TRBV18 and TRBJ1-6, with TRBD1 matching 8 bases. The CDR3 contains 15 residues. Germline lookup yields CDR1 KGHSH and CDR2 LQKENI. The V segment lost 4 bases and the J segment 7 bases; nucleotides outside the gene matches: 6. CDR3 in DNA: TGTGCCAGCTCACGGACAGGGACGGGGAATTCACCCCTCCACTTT. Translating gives CASSRTGTGNSPLHF.

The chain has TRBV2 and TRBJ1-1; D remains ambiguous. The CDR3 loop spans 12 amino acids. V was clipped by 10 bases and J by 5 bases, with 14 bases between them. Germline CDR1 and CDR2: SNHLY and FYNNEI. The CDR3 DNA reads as TGTGCCACCAGCTCTGAGTGGACTGAAGCTTTCTTT. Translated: CATSSEWTEAFF.

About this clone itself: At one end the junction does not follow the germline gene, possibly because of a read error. DNA of the CDR3: TGCGCCCGCAGCGGCGGGGGGGTTTACAATGAGCAGTTCTTC. This translates into CARSGGGVYNEQFF. This chain uses TRBV5-1 with TRBJ2-1; TRBD2 matches at 9 bases. Germline-derived CDR1 and CDR2 are SGHRS and YFSETQ. The CDR3 is 14 amino acids.

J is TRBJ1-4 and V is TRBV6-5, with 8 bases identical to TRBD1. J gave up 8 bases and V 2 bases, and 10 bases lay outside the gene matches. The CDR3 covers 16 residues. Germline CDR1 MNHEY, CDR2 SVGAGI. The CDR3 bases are TGTGCCAGCAGTTACCGAGGACAGGGAGATAGGGAAAAACTGTTTTTT. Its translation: CASSYRGQGDREKLFF.

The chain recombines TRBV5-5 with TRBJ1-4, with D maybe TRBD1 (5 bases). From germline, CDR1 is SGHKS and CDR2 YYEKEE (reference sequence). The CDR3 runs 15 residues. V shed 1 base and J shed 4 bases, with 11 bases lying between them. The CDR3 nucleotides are TGTGCCAGCAGCTTGACAGGACCGAGTAATGAAAAACTGTTTTTT. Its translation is CASSLTGPSNEKLFF.

The CDR3, as DNA: TGTGCCAGCAGCCCCATGGGGGGAGCTGGAAACACCATATATTTT. It yields the protein CASSPMGGAGNTIYF. The chain has TRBV7-9 and TRBJ1-3, with D possibly matching TRBD1 (5 bases). Germline V gene sequence: CDR1 SEHNR, CDR2 FQNEAQ (reference sequence). Between the trimmed V and J ends, which lost 5 bases and 2 bases, there was a span of 13 bases. The CDR3 extends over 15 amino acids.